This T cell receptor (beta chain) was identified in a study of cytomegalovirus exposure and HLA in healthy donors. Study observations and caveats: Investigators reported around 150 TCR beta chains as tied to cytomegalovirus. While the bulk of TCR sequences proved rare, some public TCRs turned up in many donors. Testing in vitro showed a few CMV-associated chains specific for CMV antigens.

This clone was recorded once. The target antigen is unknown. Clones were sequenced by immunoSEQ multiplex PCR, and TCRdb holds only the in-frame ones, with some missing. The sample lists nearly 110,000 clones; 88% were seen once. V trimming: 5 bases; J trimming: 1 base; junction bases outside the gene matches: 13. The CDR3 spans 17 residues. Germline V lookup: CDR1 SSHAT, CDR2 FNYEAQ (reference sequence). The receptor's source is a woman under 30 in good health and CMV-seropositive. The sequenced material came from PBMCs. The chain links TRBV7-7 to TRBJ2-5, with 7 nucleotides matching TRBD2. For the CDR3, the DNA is TGTGCCAGCAGCCCCTGGGGGGGACCCAGAGGCCAAGAGACCCAGTACTTC. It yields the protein CASSPWGGPRGQETQYF.